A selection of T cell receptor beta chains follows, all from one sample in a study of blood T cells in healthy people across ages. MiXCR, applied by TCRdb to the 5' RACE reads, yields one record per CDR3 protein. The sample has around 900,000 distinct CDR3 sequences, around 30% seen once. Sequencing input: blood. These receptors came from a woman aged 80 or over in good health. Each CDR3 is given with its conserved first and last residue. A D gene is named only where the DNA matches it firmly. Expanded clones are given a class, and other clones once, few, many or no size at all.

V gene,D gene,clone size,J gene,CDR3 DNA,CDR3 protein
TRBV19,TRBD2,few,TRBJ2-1,TGTGCCAGTAGTGCTAGCGGGGGGATTGAGCAGTTCTTC,CASSASGGIEQFF
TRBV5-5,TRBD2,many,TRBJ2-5,TGTGCCAGCAGTTGGCGGGCTAGCGGGGGCCAAATACAAGAGACCCAGTACTTC,CASSWRASGGQIQETQYF
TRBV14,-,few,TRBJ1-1,TGTGCCAGCAGCCAGAACATGAACACTGAAGCTTTCTTT,CASSQNMNTEAFF
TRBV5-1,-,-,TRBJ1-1,TGCGCCAGCAGCTTGGTCGACAGCATGAACACTGAAGCTTTCTTT,CASSLVDSMNTEAFF
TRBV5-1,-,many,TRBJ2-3,TGCGCCAGCAGCTTGAGGGGGTTTCACACAGATACGCAGTATTTT,CASSLRGFHTDTQYF
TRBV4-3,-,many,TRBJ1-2,TGCGCCAGCAGCCAAGATCTGTCGGCATACTATGGCTACACCTTC,CASSQDLSAYYGYTF
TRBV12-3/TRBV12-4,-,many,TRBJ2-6,TGTGCCAGCAGCCAGATCCTGTCTGGGGCCAACGTCCTGACTTTC,CASSQILSGANVLTF
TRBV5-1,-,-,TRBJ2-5,TGCGCCAGCAGGATCGAAGGGGGGCCGTGGGAGACCCAGTACTTC,CASRIEGGPWETQYF
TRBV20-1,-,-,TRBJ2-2,TGCAGTGCTAGACCCGGGGGCCCGACCGGGGAGCTGTTTTTT,CSARPGGPTGELFF
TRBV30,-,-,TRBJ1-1,TGTGCCTGGAGTGTTCGGGGAAGGAGCTCTGAAGCTTTCTTT,CAWSVRGRSSEAFF
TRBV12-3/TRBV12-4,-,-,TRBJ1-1,TGTGCCAGCAGTTTACAACAGGCGGAAGCTTTCTTT,CASSLQQAEAFF
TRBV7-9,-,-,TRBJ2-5,TGTGCCAGCAGCTGGAGTGGGGGCTGGGAGACCCAGTACTTC,CASSWSGGWETQYF
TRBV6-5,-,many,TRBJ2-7,TGTGCCAGCAGTTACCTGGTCTACGAGCAGTACTTC,CASSYLVYEQYF
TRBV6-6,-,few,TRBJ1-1,TGTGCCAGCAGTGCATCCGGACAAAACACTGAAGCTTTCTTT,CASSASGQNTEAFF
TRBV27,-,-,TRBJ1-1,TGTGCCAGCAGTTCATTGGGGACAAGGTTACCTGAAGCTTTCTTT,CASSSLGTRLPEAFF
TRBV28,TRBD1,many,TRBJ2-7,TGTGCCAGCAGTCCCCCGGGACAGGCAACCTACGAGCAGTACTTC,CASSPPGQATYEQYF
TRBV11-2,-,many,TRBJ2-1,TGTGCCAGCAGCTTAGGTTTAAGATTAGCGGAGAGCTCCTACAATGAGCAGTTCTTC,CASSLGLRLAESSYNEQFF
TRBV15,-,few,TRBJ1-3,TGTGCCACCAGCAGAGGGGTTCGGGGTGAAAACACCATATATTTT,CATSRGVRGENTIYF
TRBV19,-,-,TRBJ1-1,TGTGCCAGTAGTATCTCCGGACGTATGAACACTGAAGCTTTCTTT,CASSISGRMNTEAFF
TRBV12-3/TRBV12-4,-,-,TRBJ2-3,TGTGCCAGCAGTTACAGTCAGGGACCAGATATGCAGTATTTT,CASSYSQGPDMQYF
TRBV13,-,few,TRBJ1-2,TGTGCCAGCAGCTTAGGTGGAGGGGGATACTATGGCTACACCTTC,CASSLGGGGYYGYTF
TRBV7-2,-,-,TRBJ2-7,TGTGCCAGCAGCTTACGACGGATGAGGGCTGGCCACGAGCAGTACTTC,CASSLRRMRAGHEQYF
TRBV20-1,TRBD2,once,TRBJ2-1,TGCAGTGCTAGGGGACTAGCGGGAGAGGTCAATGAGCAGTTCTTC,CSARGLAGEVNEQFF
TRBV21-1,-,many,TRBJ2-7,TGTGCCAGCAGCAAGGTTAAAGGGGTCTACGAGCAGTACTTC,CASSKVKGVYEQYF
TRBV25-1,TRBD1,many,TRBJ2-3,TGTGCCAGCGACACAGGGGGAAGTAGCACAGATACGCAGTATTTT,CASDTGGSSTDTQYF
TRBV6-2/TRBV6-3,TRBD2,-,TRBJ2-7,TGTGCCAGCAGTTACACTAGCGGGGTCTACGAGCAGTACTTC,CASSYTSGVYEQYF